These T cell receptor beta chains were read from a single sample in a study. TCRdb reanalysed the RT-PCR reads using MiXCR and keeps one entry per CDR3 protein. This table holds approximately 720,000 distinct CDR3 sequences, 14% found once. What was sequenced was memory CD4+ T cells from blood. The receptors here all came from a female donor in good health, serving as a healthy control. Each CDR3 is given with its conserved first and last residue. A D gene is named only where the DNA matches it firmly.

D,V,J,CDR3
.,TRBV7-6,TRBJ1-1,CASSSWQANTEAFF
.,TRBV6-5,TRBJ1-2,CASSYRQSYGYTF
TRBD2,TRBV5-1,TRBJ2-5,CASSLMMGAGGQETQYF
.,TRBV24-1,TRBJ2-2,CATSDPGLGNTGELFF
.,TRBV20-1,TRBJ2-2,CSAHWGSTGTGELFF
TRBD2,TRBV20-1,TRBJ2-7,CSVGLPRQYF
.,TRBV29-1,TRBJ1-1,CSVTTNSAAEAFF
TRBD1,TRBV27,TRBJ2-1,CASSLKGQNYNEQFF
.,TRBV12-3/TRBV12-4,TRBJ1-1,CASSSGGANEAFF
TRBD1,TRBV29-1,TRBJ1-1,CSVIQGLVNTEAFF
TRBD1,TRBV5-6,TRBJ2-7,CASRDRGEVNEQYF
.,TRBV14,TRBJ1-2,CASSQAVGQGHYGYTF
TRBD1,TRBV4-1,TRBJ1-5,CASSQDRQGGQPQHF
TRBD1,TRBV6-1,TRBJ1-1,CASRNRGPPTEAFF
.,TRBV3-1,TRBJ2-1,CASSRAGTLGGEQFF
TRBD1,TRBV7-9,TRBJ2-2,CASSSPTRITGTGGYTGELFF
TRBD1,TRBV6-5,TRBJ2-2,CASSQGYRGVTGELFF
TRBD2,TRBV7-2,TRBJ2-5,CASSLVTSGGETQYF
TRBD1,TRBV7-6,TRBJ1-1,CASSLMTGSNTEAFF
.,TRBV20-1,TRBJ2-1,CSARRDSNPGSEQFF
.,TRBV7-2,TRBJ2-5,CASSNSGVRETQYF
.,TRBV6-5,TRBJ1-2,CASSYGGPDYGYTF
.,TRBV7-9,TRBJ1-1,CASSLGSQNTEAFF
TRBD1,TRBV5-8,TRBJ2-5,CASSSGQGMYETQYF